This is a list of T cell receptor beta chains from one sample in a study of vaccination and CD4 T cells after COVID-19. In TCRdb, the PCR reads were re-called with MiXCR into one record per CDR3 protein. This sample carries approximately 24,000 distinct CDR3 sequences, 55% to 70% of them seen once, and the ten largest clones take less than 6%. Their antigens are not known. The sample taken for sequencing was CD4+ T cells from blood, cultured in vitro. Receptors originate from a human donor who had recovered from COVID-19. The CDR3 runs from the conserved cysteine through the conserved F or W. The D gene is left open where the match is weak. Clone size, where shown, is once, few, many, or a class for clones that have expanded.

D	size	J	V	CDR3	DNA
TRBD2	once	TRBJ2-7	TRBV10-3	CAISELAGATEQYF	TGTGCCATCAGTGAACTAGCGGGAGCGACCGAGCAGTACTTC
-	-	TRBJ1-6	TRBV6-5	CASSYEAVSPLHF	TGTGCCAGCAGTTATGAGGCAGTCTCACCCCTCCACTTT
-	-	TRBJ1-5	TRBV27	CASSLVGGDQPQHF	TGTGCCAGCAGTTTAGTCGGGGGTGATCAGCCCCAGCATTTT
TRBD2	-	TRBJ2-7	TRBV20-1	CSASGTSGRESYEQYF	TGCAGTGCTAGTGGGACTAGCGGGAGGGAATCCTACGAGCAGTACTTC
TRBD2	-	TRBJ2-1	TRBV20-1	CSAKTSGHNEQFF	TGCAGTGCCAAGACTAGCGGTCACAATGAGCAGTTCTTC
-	-	TRBJ1-5	TRBV7-6	CASSFGTFNSNQPQHF	TGTGCCAGCAGCTTCGGGACCTTCAATAGCAATCAGCCCCAGCATTTT
TRBD2	-	TRBJ2-7	TRBV6-5	CASSYSSAGAGNYEQYF	TGTGCCAGCAGTTATTCGTCAGCGGGAGCCGGAAACTACGAGCAGTACTTC
-	-	TRBJ1-6	TRBV19	CASRPAGHNSPLHF	TGTGCCAGTAGGCCCGCGGGACACAATTCACCCCTCCACTTT
-	-	TRBJ1-5	TRBV2	CASRKDGNQPQHF	TGTGCCAGCAGGAAGGACGGTAATCAGCCCCAGCATTTT
-	once	TRBJ1-5	TRBV4-2	CASSAQVSNQPQHF	TGTGCCAGCAGCGCTCAGGTTAGCAATCAGCCCCAGCATTTT
TRBD2	-	TRBJ2-7	TRBV6-1	CASTLLAGRNYEQYF	TGTGCCAGCACCCTACTAGCGGGGAGGAACTACGAGCAGTACTTC
-	medium-sized	TRBJ1-1	TRBV27	CASRGGGIPFRAFF	TGTGCCAGCAGGGGGGGAGGTATACCATTCCGAGCTTTCTTT
TRBD2	-	TRBJ2-7	TRBV27	CASSTAGTTSSYEQYF	TGTGCCAGCAGCACGGCCGGGACTACGAGCTCCTACGAGCAGTACTTC
-	medium-sized	TRBJ1-1	TRBV24-1	CATSDITKREGAFF	TGTGCCACCAGTGATATAACGAAACGGGAGGGAGCTTTCTTT
TRBD1	-	TRBJ1-5	TRBV19	CASSSRTGANSNQPQHF	TGTGCCAGTAGTTCTAGGACAGGGGCGAATAGCAATCAGCCCCAGCATTTT
-	few	TRBJ1-2	TRBV19	CASTEDFNYGYTF	TGTGCCAGTACCGAGGACTTTAACTATGGCTACACCTTC
-	-	TRBJ1-5	TRBV7-2	CASSFGGYNQPQHF	TGTGCCAGCAGCTTTGGCGGGTACAATCAGCCCCAGCATTTT
-	-	TRBJ2-7	TRBV19	CASSIRGPSYEQYF	TGTGCCAGTAGTATTCGGGGACCTTCCTACGAGCAGTACTTC
-	-	TRBJ2-5	TRBV7-2	CASSFPNQETQYF	TGTGCCAGCAGCTTTCCTAACCAAGAGACCCAGTACTTC
-	-	TRBJ2-1	TRBV18	CASSRQGGGNEQFF	TGTGCCAGCTCACGGCAGGGTGGAGGCAATGAGCAGTTCTTC
-	-	TRBJ1-1	TRBV6-1	CASSDRAVEAFF	TGTGCCAGCAGTGACAGAGCCGTTGAAGCTTTCTTT
-	-	TRBJ2-7	TRBV27	CASSPRTVGTYEQYF	TGTGCCAGCAGCCCACGTACGGTGGGGACCTACGAGCAGTACTTC
-	-	TRBJ1-5	TRBV20-1	CSAGDNQPQHF	TGCAGTGCTGGGGATAATCAGCCCCAGCATTTT
TRBD2	-	TRBJ2-7	TRBV6-1	CASRHPGLAGGEQYF	TGTGCCAGCAGACATCCGGGACTAGCGGGAGGCGAGCAGTACTTC
TRBD1	once	TRBJ1-6	TRBV6-5	CASSFGQGRNSPLHF	TGTGCCAGCAGTTTTGGACAGGGTAGGAATTCACCCCTCCACTTT
-	-	TRBJ2-3	TRBV6-4	CASSDSRADTQYF	TGTGCCAGCAGTGACTCGAGGGCAGATACGCAGTATTTT
-	-	TRBJ1-1	TRBV28	CASSFHGPREAFF	TGTGCCAGCAGTTTTCATGGGCCCAGGGAAGCTTTCTTT